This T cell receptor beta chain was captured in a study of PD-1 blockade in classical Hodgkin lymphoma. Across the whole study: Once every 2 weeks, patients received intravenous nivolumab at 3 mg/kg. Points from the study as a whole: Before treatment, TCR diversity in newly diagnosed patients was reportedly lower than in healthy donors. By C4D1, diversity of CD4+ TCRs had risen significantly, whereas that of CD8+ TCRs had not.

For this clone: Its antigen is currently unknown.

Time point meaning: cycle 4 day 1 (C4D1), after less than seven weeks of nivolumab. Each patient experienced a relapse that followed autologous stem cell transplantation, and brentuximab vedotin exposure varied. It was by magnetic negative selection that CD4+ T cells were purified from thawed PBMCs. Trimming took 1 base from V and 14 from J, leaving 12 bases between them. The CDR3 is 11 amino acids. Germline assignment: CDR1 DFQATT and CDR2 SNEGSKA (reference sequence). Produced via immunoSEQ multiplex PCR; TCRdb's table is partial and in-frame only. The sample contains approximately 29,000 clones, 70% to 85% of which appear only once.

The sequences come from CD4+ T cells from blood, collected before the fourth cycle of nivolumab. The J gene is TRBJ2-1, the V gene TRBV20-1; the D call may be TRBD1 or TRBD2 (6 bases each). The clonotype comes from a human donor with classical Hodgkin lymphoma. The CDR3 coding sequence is TGCAGTGCTAGAGTGGGGGGCAGAGAGTTCTTC. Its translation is CSARVGGREFF.